The 19 T cell receptor beta chains reported below all come from one sample, sequenced in a study of shared clonotypes between healthy human individuals. Profiling relied on immunoSEQ multiplex PCR, and the TCRdb table lists in-frame clones only, not all of them. The repertoire holds around 990,000 clones, with approximately 77% as singletons. The sample taken for sequencing was memory CD4+ T cells from PBMCs. The subset: CD45RA-negative fraction. These receptors came from a man younger than 35 in good health. Some clones in this sample may be carry-over from other donors' samples.

The V gene is TRBV4-1, the J gene TRBJ2-1; 8 nucleotides line up with TRBD2. V gave up 1 base and J gave up 3 bases; unmatched junction bases: 5. CDR1 MGHRA and CDR2 YSYEKL come from the germline V gene. The CDR3 is 16 amino acids. CDR3 nucleotides: TGCGCCAGCAGCCAAGCGGGACTAGGGGACTACAATGAGCAGTTCTTC. Amino acid sequence: CASSQAGLGDYNEQFF.

V is TRBV7-9 and J is TRBJ2-7; D might be TRBD1 (5 bases). V was pared by 5 bases and J by 3 bases, with 14 bases between. The CDR3 has 14 amino acids. Germline-derived CDR1 and CDR2 are SEHNR and FQNEAQ (reference sequence). In nucleotides, the CDR3 is TGTGCCAGCAGCCCCCCAGGGAAAGGCTACGAGCAGTACTTC. It encodes CASSPPGKGYEQYF. The full variable domain, in which reference TRBV7-9 and TRBJ2-7 provide the parts outside the CDR3, is DTGVSQNPRHKITKRGQNVTFRCDPISEHNRLYWYRQTLGQGPEFLTYFQNEAQLEKSRLLSDRFSAERPKGSFSTLEIQRTEQGDSAMYLCASSPPGKGYEQYFGPGTRLTVT.

The DNA for the CDR3 is TGTGCCAGCAGCCTGACCGGGTCCGCCTACGAGCAGTACTTC. The encoded protein is CASSLTGSAYEQYF. The chain couples TRBV7-8 to TRBJ2-7; no definite D call. Trimming shortened V by 5 bases and J by 2 bases, and 13 bases separated the two germline ends. The CDR3 is 14 amino acids. CDR1 and CDR2 (germline): SGHVS, FQNEAQ.

This clone has only one observation. J is TRBJ2-7 and V is TRBV11-3, with 10 bases that match TRBD2. V gave up 3 bases and J gave up 3 bases; unmatched junction bases: 2. There are 14 residues in the CDR3. Germline V CDR1 and CDR2: SGHNT, YENEEA. In DNA form, the CDR3 reads TGTGCCAGCAGCTTCTCTAGCGGGAGCTACGAGCAGTACTTC. This encodes CASSFSSGSYEQYF.

The chain uses TRBV28 and TRBJ2-6, with TRBD1 identical over 7 bases. CDR3 length: 17 amino acids. V shed 8 bases, J shed 0 bases, and the junction held 10 bases outside the gene matches. Germline V gene lookup returns CDR1 MDHEN and CDR2 SYDVKM. The CDR3 loop is CASSSPRGPSGANVLTF. CDR3 sequence (DNA): TGTGCCAGCTCATCCCCAAGGGGGCCCTCTGGGGCCAACGTCCTGACTTTC.

The genes are TRBV14 and TRBJ1-1, with D unclear. The CDR3 is made up of 13 amino acids. Germline assignment: CDR1 SGHDN and CDR2 FVKESK. The V end was cut by 4 bases, the J end by 2 bases, with 8 bases between. CDR3 residues: CASSRSINTEAFF. Written as DNA, the CDR3 is TGTGCCAGCAGCCGTTCGATTAACACTGAAGCTTTCTTT.

The chain uses TRBV7-3 and TRBJ2-3; D is undetermined. Germline lookup yields CDR1 SGHTA and CDR2 FQGTGA. This CDR3 is built from 13 residues. The germline V and J ends were trimmed by 3 bases and 5 bases, with 9 bases remaining between them. CDR3 nucleotide sequence: TGTGCCAGCAGCTTCGGACCGCGAGATACGCAGTATTTT. It yields the protein CASSFGPRDTQYF. The full variable domain, in which reference TRBV7-3 and TRBJ2-3 provide the parts outside the CDR3, is GAGVSQTPSNKVTEKGKYVELRCDPISGHTALYWYRQSLGQGPEFLIYFQGTGAADDSGLPNDRFFAVRPEGSVSTLKIQRTERGDSAVYLCASSFGPRDTQYFGPGTRLTVL.

V is TRBV7-7 and J is TRBJ2-2; 10 nucleotides line up with TRBD1. Germline-derived CDR1 and CDR2 are SSHAT and FNYEAQ (reference sequence). V shed 3 bases, J shed 5 bases, and the junction held 3 bases outside the gene matches. This CDR3 comprises 15 residues. The CDR3 here is CASSLRTGGTGELFF. CDR3 in DNA: TGTGCCAGCAGCTTGAGGACAGGGGGAACCGGGGAGCTGTTTTTT. The whole variable domain, remainder taken from reference TRBV7-7 and TRBJ2-2, is GAGVSQSPRYKVTKRGQDVTLRCDPISSHATLYWYQQALGQGPEFLTYFNYEAQPDKSGLPSDRFSAERPEGSISTLTIQRTEQRDSAMYRCASSLRTGGTGELFFGEGSRLTVL.

The chain carries TRBV28 and TRBJ2-7; D unclear. V lost 2 bases to trimming and J lost 10 bases, with 9 bases between them. This CDR3 contains 11 residues. CDR1 is MDHEN, CDR2 SYDVKM, per germline. CDR3 loop: CASSLEQLQYF. CDR3 nucleotides: TGTGCCAGCAGTTTAGAACAATTACAGTACTTC. The entire variable domain, with the rest obtained from reference TRBV28 and TRBJ2-7, is as follows: DVKVTQSSRYLVKRTGEKVFLECVQDMDHENMFWYRQDPGLGLRLIYFSYDVKMKEKGDIPEGYSVSREKKERFSLILESASTNQTSMYLCASSLEQLQYFGPGTRLTVT.

The genes are TRBV2 and TRBJ2-5, with a weak D call TRBD1 (5 bases). CDR3 size: 19 residues. V lost 6 bases to trimming and J lost 0 bases, with 26 bases between them. Per germline, CDR1 SNHLY and CDR2 FYNNEI. CDR3 residues: CASSLNARVDIRYQETQYF. The CDR3, as DNA: TGTGCCAGCAGCCTAAATGCCAGGGTGGACATTCGGTACCAAGAGACCCAGTACTTC.

CDR3 sequence: CASSKEGAGGTSGPETQYF. The CDR3 DNA reads as TGTGCCAGCAGCAAAGAAGGGGCAGGGGGTACTAGCGGGCCTGAGACCCAGTACTTC. The V call is TRBV21-1, the J call TRBJ2-5; the table calls TRBD2, which could not be checked here. TRBV21-1 has pseudogene status. The CDR3 sequence is 19 residues long.

DNA of the CDR3: TGTGCCAGCGACACTCGGACAGGGGCGGAGACCCAGTACTTC. Protein: CASDTRTGAETQYF. The chain recombines TRBV5-6 with TRBJ2-5; 9 bases fit TRBD1. CDR1 SGHDT and CDR2 YYEEEE come from the germline V gene. The ends lost 7 bases at V and 5 bases at J; junction bases unmatched: 9. The CDR3 covers 14 residues.

This clone was observed a few times. The V call is TRBV10-3, the J call TRBJ1-5; D may be TRBD1 (6 bases). Trimming removed 10 bases at V and 4 bases at J, with 14 bases between. Germline values: CDR1 ENHRY, CDR2 SYGVKD. The CDR3 consists of 13 residues. CDR3 in amino acids: CATSGQGNQPQHF. The DNA for the CDR3 is TGTGCCACCAGCGGGCAGGGGAATCAGCCCCAGCATTTT.

V usage is TRBV4-1 and J usage is TRBJ2-5; D unresolved. The V end was cut by 0 bases, the J end by 7 bases, with 21 bases between. The CDR3 spans 17 residues. Germline CDR1 and CDR2: MGHRA and YSYEKL. The CDR3 is CASSQEWLERPLGTQYF. The CDR3 DNA reads TGCGCCAGCAGCCAAGAGTGGCTAGAGAGGCCCCTGGGGACCCAGTACTTC.

The rearrangement links TRBV5-1 to TRBJ1-2; weak D call: TRBD1 (6 bases). The V gene's germline CDR1 is SGHRS and CDR2 YFSETQ. V lost 1 base and J lost 1, with 11 bases in between. The CDR3 is 15 residues long. The CDR3 sequence: CASSLWGASNYGYTF. The CDR3 DNA sequence: TGCGCCAGCAGCTTGTGGGGGGCCAGTAACTATGGCTACACCTTC.

The J gene is TRBJ1-1, the V gene TRBV28, with D tentatively TRBD1 (5 bases). Trimming stripped 3 bases from V and 5 bases from J, with 10 bases between. This CDR3 is 13 amino acids long. Germline V CDR1 and CDR2: MDHEN, SYDVKM. CDR3 protein: CASSLDQGTEAFF. CDR3 nucleotides: TGTGCCAGCAGTTTGGATCAGGGAACTGAAGCTTTCTTT.

The rearrangement uses TRBV6-5 and TRBJ2-5; weak D call: TRBD1 (5 bases). Germline CDR1 is MNHEY and CDR2 is SVGAGI. V was clipped by 11 bases and J by 1 base, with 17 bases between them. The CDR3 sequence is 14 residues long. In nucleotides, the CDR3 is TGTGCCTCAACTCAACCAGGGTCCCAAGAGACCCAGTACTTC. Amino acid sequence: CASTQPGSQETQYF.

The V call is TRBV7-9, the J call TRBJ2-3; D remains unclear. Per germline, CDR1 SEHNR and CDR2 FQNEAQ (reference sequence). Trimming pared 5 bases from V and 10 bases from J, leaving 10 bases between. The CDR3 length is 11 residues. CDR3 DNA sequence: TGTGCCAGCAGCCCCCCGGACCCGCAGTATTTT. It is translated as CASSPPDPQYF.

This clone was counted a single time. A single base separates this from a much larger clone, so it may be a read error. The rearrangement links TRBV27 to TRBJ2-1; D call uncertain. V was cut by 6 bases and J by 0 bases, with 6 bases left in between. Germline V CDR1 and CDR2: MNHEY, SMNVEV (reference sequence). The CDR3 is 13 amino acids. The CDR3 DNA reads TGTGCCAGCAGAAGGAGCTCCTACAATGAGCAGTTCTTC. Its protein is CASRRSSYNEQFF.